This TCR beta chain originates from a study of CD8 T cells in ankylosing spondylitis. General observations from the study: A TCR beta motif of fewer than ten highly homologous variants seemed to mark ankylosing spondylitis blood. CD8+ disease-linked clones were present at relatively low frequencies in blood. Reportedly, disease-linked clones are significantly enriched in ankylosing spondylitis patients' matched synovial fluid. Reactive arthritis synovial fluid and blood previously showed some of these motif variants.

Using its own MiXCR run on the 5' RACE reads, TCRdb lists one record per CDR3 protein. The sample comprises about 390,000 distinct CDR3 sequences, 20% to 25% of which are singletons, and about 15% rests with the top ten. The sample holds a few counts of this clonotype. Its antigen remains unidentified. The germline V gene has CDR1 KGHSH and CDR2 LQKENI. The length of the CDR3 is 13 residues. V lost 3 bases and J lost 8, with 13 bases in between. The chain recombines TRBV18 with TRBJ1-1, with D tentatively TRBD1 (5 bases). Sequencing input: blood, either unsorted or a sorted T cell fraction (not recorded which). The TCR originated in a male donor with ankylosing spondylitis. The CDR3 loop reads CASSPPRRGEAFF. CDR3 sequence (DNA): TGTGCCAGCTCACCGCCAAGGCGGGGCGAAGCTTTCTTT. Full variable domain (rest looked up from reference TRBV18 and TRBJ1-1): NAGVMQNPRHLVRRRGQEARLRCSPMKGHSHVYWYRQLPEEGLKFMVYLQKENIIDESGMPKERFSAEFPKEGPSILRIQQVVRGDSAAYFCASSPPRRGEAFFGQGTRLTVV.